Following are 16 T cell receptor beta chains from one sample sequenced in a study of T-cell reconstitution after alpha-beta-depleted transplantation in children. The TCRbeta library was prepared with unique molecular identifiers. TCRdb re-called the PCR reads through MiXCR, storing one row per CDR3 protein. The table shows over 300,000 distinct CDR3 sequences, with approximately 10% occurring only once. The material sequenced was PBMCs from the stem cell graft donor, taken from the stem cell graft. Receptor source: a human donor who donated a stem cell graft to a child with acute lymphoblastic leukemia.

The table lists this clonotype with a few counts. V gene TRBV27 combines with J gene TRBJ1-3; TRBD1 matches 7 bases. CDR1 MNHEY and CDR2 SMNVEV come from the germline V gene (reference sequence). V trimming: 4 bases; J trimming: 4 bases; junction bases outside the gene matches: 1. This CDR3 is 13 amino acids long. Here the CDR3 reads CASSWDSGNTIYF. CDR3 coding DNA: TGTGCCAGCAGTTGGGACAGCGGAAACACCATATATTTT.

J is TRBJ2-3 and V is TRBV4-3; TRBD2 might be the D (5 bases). The V end lost 0 bases, the J end lost 1 base, and 17 bases lay between the germline ends. Germline assignment: CDR1 LGHNA and CDR2 YSLEER. The CDR3 consists of 18 residues. Written as DNA, the CDR3 is TGCGCCAGCAGCCAAGAGGGCTCGAGGAGGTTACGCACAGATACGCAGTATTTT. This sequence encodes CASSQEGSRRLRTDTQYF.

The rearrangement joins TRBV7-9 to TRBJ2-1, with D possibly being TRBD2 (5 bases). Germline CDR1 and CDR2: SEHNR and FQNEAQ (reference sequence). CDR3 length: 15 amino acids. V was pared by 2 bases and J by 2 bases, with 10 bases between. CDR3 bases: TGTGCCAGCAGCTTATCAGCGGCGACCTACAATGAGCAGTTCTTC. Translated, it gives CASSLSAATYNEQFF.

This clonotype was counted at least ten times. The chain has TRBV27 and TRBJ1-2, with D possibly being TRBD1 (6 bases). The CDR3 totals 15 residues. The V gene lost 2 bases and the J gene lost 3 bases, with 13 bases spanning the gap. Germline assignment: CDR1 MNHEY and CDR2 SMNVEV (reference sequence). Here the CDR3 DNA reads TGTGCCAGCAGTTTAATTCCAGGGGTGGACTATGGCTACACCTTC. Its translation: CASSLIPGVDYGYTF.

This clonotype was found a few times. The chain joins TRBV6-2 or TRBV6-3 to TRBJ2-3; the D gene could be TRBD1 or TRBD2 (5 bases each). The CDR3 runs to 14 residues. The germline V and J ends were trimmed by 8 bases and 1 base, with 13 bases remaining between them. Germline V CDR1 and CDR2: MNHEY, SVGEGT. CDR3 region: CASRDPLGTDTQYF. As DNA, the CDR3 is TGTGCCAGCCGGGACCCCCTAGGCACAGATACGCAGTATTTT.

The chain has TRBV29-1 and TRBJ1-5, with D perhaps matching TRBD1 (6 bases). CDR1 and CDR2 from the germline V gene are SQVTM and ANQGSEA. V was clipped by 4 bases and J by 2 bases, with 9 bases between them. The CDR3 sequence is 13 residues long. CDR3 in amino acids: CSVGTDRNQPQHF. CDR3 sequence (DNA): TGCAGCGTTGGGACAGACCGCAATCAGCCCCAGCATTTT.

A note on this clonotype: One end of the junction varies from germline; a read error may be responsible. The V and J genes are TRBV12-3 or TRBV12-4 and TRBJ1-4; 7 bases match TRBD1. The CDR3 has 14 amino acids. CDR3 in amino acids: CARSFWDRNEKLFF. As DNA, the CDR3 is TGTGCCAGGAGTTTCTGGGACAGAAATGAAAAACTGTTTTTT.

This clonotype was recorded a few times. The rearrangement uses TRBV15 and TRBJ2-1, with 11 bases aligning to TRBD2. The CDR3 covers 18 residues. The junction had 12 bases not matched to a gene; V was cut back by 1 base and J by 7 bases. Germline V CDR1 and CDR2: LNHNV, YYDKDF (reference sequence). CDR3 residues: CATSRGGTSGSTTNEQFF. As DNA, the CDR3 is TGTGCCACCAGCAGAGGTGGGACTAGCGGTTCAACTACGAATGAGCAGTTCTTC.

V and J are TRBV7-9 and TRBJ2-6; D is perhaps TRBD1 or TRBD2 (6 bases each). Germline V gene lookup returns CDR1 SEHNR and CDR2 FQNEAQ (reference sequence). The CDR3 consists of 18 residues. The germline V and J ends were trimmed by 1 base and 2 bases, with 15 bases remaining between them. CDR3 coding DNA: TGTGCCAGCAGCTTAGGCATGGGGGGCCACCCTGGGGCCAACGTCCTGACTTTC. Its protein is CASSLGMGGHPGANVLTF.

This chain connects TRBV4-3 to TRBJ2-3; D might be TRBD2 (5 bases). Trimming stripped 0 bases from V and 7 bases from J, with 23 bases between. Germline assignment: CDR1 LGHNA and CDR2 YSLEER. This CDR3 region has 18 residues. In DNA form, the CDR3 reads TGCGCCAGCAGCCAAGAAACTGTACGAGCTCGGGAATCGAATACGCAGTATTTT. It codes for CASSQETVRARESNTQYF.

CDR3 DNA sequence: TGTGCCAGCAGTTTCTCCGGACAGGCCACCAATGAGCAGTTCTTC. Translating gives CASSFSGQATNEQFF. The V and J genes are TRBV12-3 or TRBV12-4 and TRBJ2-1; 7 nucleotides align to TRBD1. The CDR3 runs to 15 residues. V was pared by 3 bases and J by 6 bases, with 8 bases of the junction left unmatched.

V usage is TRBV18 and J usage is TRBJ1-5; the D is unclear. This CDR3 spans 14 amino acids. Germline CDR1 KGHSH, CDR2 LQKENI. Trimming shortened V by 6 bases and J by 3 bases, and 12 bases separated the two germline ends. The CDR3 sequence: CASSRDGDNQPQHF. Written as DNA, the CDR3 is TGTGCCAGCTCCCGCGACGGAGACAATCAGCCCCAGCATTTT. The full variable domain, completed using reference TRBV18 and TRBJ1-5, is NAGVMQNPRHLVRRRGQEARLRCSPMKGHSHVYWYRQLPEEGLKFMVYLQKENIIDESGMPKERFSAEFPKEGPSILRIQQVVRGDSAAYFCASSRDGDNQPQHFGDGTRLSIL.

The V and J genes are TRBV5-1 and TRBJ2-1, with D maybe TRBD1 (6 bases). Per the germline V gene, CDR1 is SGHRS and CDR2 is YFSETQ. CDR3 size: 13 residues. V shed 4 bases and J shed 15 bases, with 20 bases lying between them. The CDR3 DNA follows: TGCGCCAGCAGCGGTACCGGGACACAAAGCAGGTTCTTC. This translates into CASSGTGTQSRFF.

This clonotype was detected ten times or more. This chain uses TRBV10-3 with TRBJ2-3; 7 bases line up with TRBD2. Germline-derived CDR1 and CDR2 are ENHRY and SYGVKD. CDR3 length: 16 residues. V was pared by 0 bases and J by 3 bases, with 6 bases of the junction left unmatched. CDR3 sequence (DNA): TGTGCCATCAGTGAGTCGCGGCGGGAGTGGACAGATACGCAGTATTTT. Residues: CAISESRREWTDTQYF.

This clonotype was counted between two and nine times. This chain uses TRBV3-1 with TRBJ1-5; no definite D call. CDR1 is LGHDT and CDR2 is YNNKEL in the germline V gene (reference sequence). CDR3 length equals 15 residues. Trimming took 1 base from V and 0 from J, leaving 7 bases between them. The CDR3 nucleotides are TGTGCCAGCAGCCAAGGAGGGTATAGCAATCAGCCCCAGCATTTT. Translating it yields CASSQGGYSNQPQHF.

The chain joins TRBV7-6 to TRBJ2-3, with TRBD2 identical over 10 bases. The CDR3 sequence is 16 residues long. Losses at the gene ends were 5 bases for V and 3 bases for J; bases not matched to a gene: 8. Germline V gene sequence: CDR1 SGHVS, CDR2 FNYEAQ. The DNA of the CDR3 is TGTGCCAGCAGCCAAGAGGTACTAGCGGGAACAGATACGCAGTATTTT. It yields the protein CASSQEVLAGTDTQYF.